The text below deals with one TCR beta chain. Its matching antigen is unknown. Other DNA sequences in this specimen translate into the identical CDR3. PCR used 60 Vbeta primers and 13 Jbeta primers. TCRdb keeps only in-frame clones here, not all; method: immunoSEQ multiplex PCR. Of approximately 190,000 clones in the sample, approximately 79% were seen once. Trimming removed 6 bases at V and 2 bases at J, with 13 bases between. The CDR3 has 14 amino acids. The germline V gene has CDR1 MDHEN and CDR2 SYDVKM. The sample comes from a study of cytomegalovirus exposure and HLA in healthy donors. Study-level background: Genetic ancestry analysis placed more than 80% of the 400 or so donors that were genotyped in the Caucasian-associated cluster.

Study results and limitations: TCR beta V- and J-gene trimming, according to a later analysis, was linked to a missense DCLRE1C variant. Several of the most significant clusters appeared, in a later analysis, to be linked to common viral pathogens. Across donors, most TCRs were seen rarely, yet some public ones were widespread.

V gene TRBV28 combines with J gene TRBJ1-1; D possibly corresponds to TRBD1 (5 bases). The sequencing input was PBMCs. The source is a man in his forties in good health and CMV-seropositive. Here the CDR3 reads CASSFGQGNTEAFF. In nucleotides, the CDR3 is TGTGCCAGCAGCTTTGGTCAGGGAAACACTGAAGCTTTCTTT.